This T cell receptor (beta chain) was observed in a study of T cells in localized non-small cell lung cancer. V lost 2 bases and J 4 bases, leaving 12 bases between the germline ends. Germline assignment: CDR1 SGHRS and CDR2 YFSETQ. This CDR3 contains 14 residues. About this clone: What it binds is unknown.

Points from the study as a whole: Longer overall survival was associated with a higher density of T cells in the blood.

The assay was immunoSEQ multiplex PCR, and TCRdb's table has in-frame clones only and misses some. The data show around 83,000 clones, roughly 86% seen once. The receptor's source is a man aged 40 to 70 with stage I squamous cell lung carcinoma. This material consisted of peripheral blood, taken before any cancer treatment. The rearrangement links TRBV5-1 to TRBJ1-1; a possible D gene is TRBD1 (6 bases). Written as DNA, the CDR3 is TGCGCCAGCAGCTTAACAGGGATGAGCACTGAAGCTTTCTTT. Amino acid sequence: CASSLTGMSTEAFF.